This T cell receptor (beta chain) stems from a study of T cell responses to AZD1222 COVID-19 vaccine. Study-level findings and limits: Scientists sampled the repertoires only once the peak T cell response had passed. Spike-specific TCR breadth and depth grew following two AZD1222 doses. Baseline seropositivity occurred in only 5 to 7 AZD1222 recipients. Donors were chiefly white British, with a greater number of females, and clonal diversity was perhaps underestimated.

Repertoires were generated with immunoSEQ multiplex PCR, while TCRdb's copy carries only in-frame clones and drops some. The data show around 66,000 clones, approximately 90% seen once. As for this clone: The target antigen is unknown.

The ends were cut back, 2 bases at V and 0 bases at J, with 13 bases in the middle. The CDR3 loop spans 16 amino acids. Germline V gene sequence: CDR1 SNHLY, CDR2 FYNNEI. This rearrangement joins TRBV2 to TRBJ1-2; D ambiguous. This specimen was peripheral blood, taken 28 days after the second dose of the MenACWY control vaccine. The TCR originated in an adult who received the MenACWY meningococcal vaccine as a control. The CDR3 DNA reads TGTGCCAGCAGTGAACTTCAGCCCTTAGCTAACTATGGCTACACCTTC. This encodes CASSELQPLANYGYTF.